What follows describes a single T cell receptor beta chain. Naive CD8 isolation took CD45RO-negative cells positively selected for CCR7 and excluded terminally differentiated effector memory CD45RA+ cells. Assay: immunoSEQ multiplex PCR; the TCRdb copy retains only in-frame clones and omits some. The repertoire consists of nearly 600,000 clones, with about 95% occurring once and the leading ten covering 0.11%. V lost 0 bases and J lost 4, with 17 bases in between. Germline CDR1 and CDR2: SGHDT and YYEEEE. The CDR3 has 16 amino acids. The entry originates in a study of shared clonotypes between healthy human individuals. The overall study: CD8 memory received one plate per donor, CD8 naive two, CD4 memory three and CD4 naive three.

This TCR was sampled from a woman in her twenties or thirties in good health. The gene calls are TRBV5-6 and TRBJ2-7; D not resolved. Sequences were obtained from naive CD8+ T cells sorted from blood. CDR3 sequence (DNA): TGTGCCAGCAGCTTGGACCCCTCCCTCCCCGGTTACGAGCAGTACTTC. Translated: CASSLDPSLPGYEQYF.